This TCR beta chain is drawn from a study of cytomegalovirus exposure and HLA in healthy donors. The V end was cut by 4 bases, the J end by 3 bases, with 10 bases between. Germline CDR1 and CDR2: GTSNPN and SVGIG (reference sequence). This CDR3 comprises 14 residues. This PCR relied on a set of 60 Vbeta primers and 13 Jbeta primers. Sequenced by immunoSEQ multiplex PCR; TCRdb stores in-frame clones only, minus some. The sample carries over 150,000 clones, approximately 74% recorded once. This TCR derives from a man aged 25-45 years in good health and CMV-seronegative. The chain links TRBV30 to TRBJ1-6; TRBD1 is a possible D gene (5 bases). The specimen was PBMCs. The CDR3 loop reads CAWIMGGYNSPLHF. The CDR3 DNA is TGTGCCTGGATAATGGGGGGCTATAATTCACCCCTCCACTTT.